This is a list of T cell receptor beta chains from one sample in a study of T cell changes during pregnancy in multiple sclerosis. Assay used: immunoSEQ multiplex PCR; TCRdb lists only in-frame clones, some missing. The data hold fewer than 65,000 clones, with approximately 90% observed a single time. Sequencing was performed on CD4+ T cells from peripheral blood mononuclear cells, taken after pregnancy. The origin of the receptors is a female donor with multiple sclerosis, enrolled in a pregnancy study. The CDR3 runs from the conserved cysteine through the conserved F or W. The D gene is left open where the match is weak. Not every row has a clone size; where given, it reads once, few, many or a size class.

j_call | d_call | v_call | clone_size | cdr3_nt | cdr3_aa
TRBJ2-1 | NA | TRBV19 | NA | TGTGCCAGTAGTATAATGAGGGGGAAGCAGTTCTTC | CASSIMRGKQFF
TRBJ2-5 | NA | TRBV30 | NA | TGTGCCTGGAGTTCTGGGTCGGGGACCCAGTACTTC | CAWSSGSGTQYF
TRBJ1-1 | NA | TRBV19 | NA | TGTGCCAGTAGTATACAGGGTACCAAGAACACTGAAGCTTTCTTT | CASSIQGTKNTEAFF
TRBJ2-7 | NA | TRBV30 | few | TGTGCCTGCGACTGGAGCTCCTACGAGCAGTACTTC | CACDWSSYEQYF
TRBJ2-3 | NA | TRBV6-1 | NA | TGTGCCAGCAGTGAACAGGTATCTAGCACAGATACGCAGTATTTT | CASSEQVSSTDTQYF
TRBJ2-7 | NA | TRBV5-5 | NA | TGTGCCAGCAGACGGTTACCCTACGAGCAGTACTTC | CASRRLPYEQYF
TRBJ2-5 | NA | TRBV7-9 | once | TGTGCCAGCAGCTTAGTTGGCGGCCTCGGAGGACAAGAGACCCAGTACTTC | CASSLVGGLGGQETQYF
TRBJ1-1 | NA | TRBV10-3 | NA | TGTGCCATCAGTGCTAGAGGGGGGAACACTGAAGCTTTCTTT | CAISARGGNTEAFF
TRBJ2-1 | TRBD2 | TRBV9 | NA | TGTGCCAGCAGCGTAGCTTCTTATAGTGCTAGCGGTCCCTGGAGACGGAGGGGCAATGAGCAGTTCTTC | CASSVASYSASGPWRRRGNEQFF
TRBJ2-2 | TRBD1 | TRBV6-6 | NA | TGTGCCAGCAGACTAGGGACAGTCCGCACCGGGGAGCTGTTTTTT | CASRLGTVRTGELFF
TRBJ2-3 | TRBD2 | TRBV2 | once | TGTGCCATCACGGCCCCGCTACTAGCGGGAGGGAGCACAGATACGCAGTATTTT | CAITAPLLAGGSTDTQYF
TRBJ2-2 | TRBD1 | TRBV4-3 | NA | TGCGCCAGCAGCCAGAGGACAGGGGCTACCGGGGAGCTGTTTTTT | CASSQRTGATGELFF
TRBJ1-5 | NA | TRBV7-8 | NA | TGTGCCAGCAGCTTAGGTCGGGTCGTCCGTAATCAGCCCCAGCATTTT | CASSLGRVVRNQPQHF
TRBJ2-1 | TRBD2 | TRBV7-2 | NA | TGTGCCAGCAGCGTCCCGACTAGCGTCTCCTACAATGAGCAGTTCTTC | CASSVPTSVSYNEQFF
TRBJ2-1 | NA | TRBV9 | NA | TGTGCCAGCAGCGTAGGTAGCGCCTACAATGAGCAGTTCTTC | CASSVGSAYNEQFF
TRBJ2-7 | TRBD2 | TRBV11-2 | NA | TGTGCCAGCAGCCCACTAGCGGCCCGAACCCACGAGCAGTACTTC | CASSPLAARTHEQYF
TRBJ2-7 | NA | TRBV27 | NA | TGTGCCAGCAGTTTGAAGGGGCTAGCCTACGAGCAGTACTTC | CASSLKGLAYEQYF
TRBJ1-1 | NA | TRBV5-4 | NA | TGTGCCAGCACCTTTCCGGGAGAAAACACTGAAGCTTTCTTT | CASTFPGENTEAFF
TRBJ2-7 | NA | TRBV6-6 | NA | TGTGCCAGCAGCCCCCGGGGGGCCGACTACGAGCAGTACTTC | CASSPRGADYEQYF
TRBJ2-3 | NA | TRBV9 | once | TGTGCCAGCAGCCCCTACATGGCAGGGTACACAGATACGCAGTATTTT | CASSPYMAGYTDTQYF
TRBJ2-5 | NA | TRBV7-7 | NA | TGTGCCAGCAGCTTAAACCCCGGAGACCAAGAGACCCAGTACTTC | CASSLNPGDQETQYF
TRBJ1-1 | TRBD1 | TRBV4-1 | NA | TGCGCCAGCACAGACAGGGTTACTCTGAACACTGAAGCTTTCTTT | CASTDRVTLNTEAFF
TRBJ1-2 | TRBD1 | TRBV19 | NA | TGTGCCAGTAGAGGGACAGAAGTAATCGGGCGCTACACCTTC | CASRGTEVIGRYTF
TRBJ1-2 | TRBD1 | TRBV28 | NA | TGTGCCAGCAGTTTATGGACGGGACTGGACAGGGGATACATCTTTACTCCGGGTGGCTACACCTTC | CASSLWTGLDRGYIFTPGGYTF
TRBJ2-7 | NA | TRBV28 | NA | TGTGCCAGCAGTGGGGGACACAGGACCTACGAGCAGTACTTC | CASSGGHRTYEQYF
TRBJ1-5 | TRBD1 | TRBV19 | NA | TGTGCCAGTAGACCTCACCGGGACAGGGGCAATCAGCCCCAGCATTTT | CASRPHRDRGNQPQHF
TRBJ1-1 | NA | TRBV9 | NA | TGTGCCAGCAGCGTAGGGGTTCAGGGCTACACTGAAGCTTTCTTT | CASSVGVQGYTEAFF
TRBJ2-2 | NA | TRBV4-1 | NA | TGCGCCAGCAGCCAGGGTCCTCGCGGGGCGAACACCGGGGAGCTGTTTTTT | CASSQGPRGANTGELFF
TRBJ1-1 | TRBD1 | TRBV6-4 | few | TGTGCCAGCAGTGAAAACAGGGGCACTGAAGCTTTCTTT | CASSENRGTEAFF
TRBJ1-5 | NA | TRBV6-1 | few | TGTGCCAGCAGTGAAGGAGCGGGTGGCCAGCCCCAGCATTTT | CASSEGAGGQPQHF
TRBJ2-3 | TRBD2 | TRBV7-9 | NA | TGTGCCAGCAGCTTGCTAGCGGGACGCGACACAGATACGCAGTATTTT | CASSLLAGRDTDTQYF
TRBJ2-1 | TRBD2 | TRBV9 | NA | TGTGCCAGCAGCGTAGGAGGGCTAGCGGGCCTCTACAATGAGCAGTTCTTC | CASSVGGLAGLYNEQFF
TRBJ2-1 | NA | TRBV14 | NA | TGTGCCAGCAGCCAAGATAGGCGGGCCAACAATGAGCAGTTCTTC | CASSQDRRANNEQFF
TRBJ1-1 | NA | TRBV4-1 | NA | TGCGCCAGCAGCCAAGACTCCCTCAGGGGTAACACTGAAGCTTTCTTT | CASSQDSLRGNTEAFF
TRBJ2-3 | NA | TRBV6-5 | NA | TGTGCCAGCAGTTACAGGAGTCCCAGCGAAGATACGCAGTATTTT | CASSYRSPSEDTQYF
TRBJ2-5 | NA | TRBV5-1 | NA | TGCGCCAGCAGCTTGGGGCAGAAAGAGACCCAGTACTTC | CASSLGQKETQYF
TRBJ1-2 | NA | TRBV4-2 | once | TGTGCCAGCAGCCAAGAGAGGGTATATGGTGGCTACACCTTC | CASSQERVYGGYTF
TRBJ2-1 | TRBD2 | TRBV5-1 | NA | TGCGCCAGCAGCCGGGGGGTACGAGGCAATGAGCAGTTCTTC | CASSRGVRGNEQFF
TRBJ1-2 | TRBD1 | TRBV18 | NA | TGTGCCAGCTCACCACCAGGTTCAGGCGTAAACCGGGACAGGGACGGCTACACCTTC | CASSPPGSGVNRDRDGYTF
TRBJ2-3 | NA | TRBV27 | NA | TGTGCCAGCAGTTCCCTCGGAGGGGACACAGATACGCAGTATTTT | CASSSLGGDTDTQYF
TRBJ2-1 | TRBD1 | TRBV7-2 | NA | TGTGCCAGCAGAATCCCTCGGACAGGGGTCAATGAGCAGTTCTTC | CASRIPRTGVNEQFF
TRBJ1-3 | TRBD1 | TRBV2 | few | TGTGCCAGCAGTGGAGGAGCAACAGGGGCTGGAAACACCATATATTTT | CASSGGATGAGNTIYF
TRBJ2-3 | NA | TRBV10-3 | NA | TGTGCCATCAGTGCGTCCGGGGGATTCGATCCGCAGTATTTT | CAISASGGFDPQYF